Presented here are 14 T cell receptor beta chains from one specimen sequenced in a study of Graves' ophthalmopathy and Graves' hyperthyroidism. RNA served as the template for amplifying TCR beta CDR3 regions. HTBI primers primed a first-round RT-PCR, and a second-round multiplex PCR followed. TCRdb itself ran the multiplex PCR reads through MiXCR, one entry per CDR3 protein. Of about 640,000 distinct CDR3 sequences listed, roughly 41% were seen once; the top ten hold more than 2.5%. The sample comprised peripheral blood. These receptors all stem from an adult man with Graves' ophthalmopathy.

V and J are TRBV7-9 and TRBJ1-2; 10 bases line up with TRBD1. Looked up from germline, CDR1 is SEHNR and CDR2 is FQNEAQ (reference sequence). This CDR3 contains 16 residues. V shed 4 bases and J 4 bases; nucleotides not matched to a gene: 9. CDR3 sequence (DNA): TGTGCCAGCAGCTCCCCACCGGGACAGGGGTTCTATGGCTACACCTTC. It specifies CASSSPPGQGFYGYTF.

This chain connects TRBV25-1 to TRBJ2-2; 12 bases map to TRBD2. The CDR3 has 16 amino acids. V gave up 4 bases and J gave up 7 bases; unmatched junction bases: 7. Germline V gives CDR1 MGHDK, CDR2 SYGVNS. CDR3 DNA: TGTGCCAGCAGTGGCCTAGCGGGAGGGCCGGGCGGGGAGCTGTTTTTT. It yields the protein CASSGLAGGPGGELFF.

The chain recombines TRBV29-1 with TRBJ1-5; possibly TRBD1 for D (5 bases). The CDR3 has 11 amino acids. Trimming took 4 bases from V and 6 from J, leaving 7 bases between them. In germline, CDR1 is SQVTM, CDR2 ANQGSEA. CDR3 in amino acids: CSVGDGQPQHF. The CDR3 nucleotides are TGCAGCGTTGGGGACGGTCAGCCCCAGCATTTT. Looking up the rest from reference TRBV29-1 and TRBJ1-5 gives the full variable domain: SAVISQKPSRDICQRGTSLTIQCQVDSQVTMMFWYRQQPGQSLTLIATANQGSEATYESGFVIDKFPISRPNLTFSTLTVSNMSPEDSSIYLCSVGDGQPQHFGDGTRLSIL.

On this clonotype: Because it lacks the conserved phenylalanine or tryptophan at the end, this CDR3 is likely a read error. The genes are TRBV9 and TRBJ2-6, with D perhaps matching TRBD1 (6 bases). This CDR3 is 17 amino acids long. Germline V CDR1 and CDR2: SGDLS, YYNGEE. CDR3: CASSVRQAHSGANVLTY. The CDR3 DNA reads TGTGCCAGTAGCGTCCGACAGGCGCACTCTGGGGCCAACGTCCTGACTTAC.

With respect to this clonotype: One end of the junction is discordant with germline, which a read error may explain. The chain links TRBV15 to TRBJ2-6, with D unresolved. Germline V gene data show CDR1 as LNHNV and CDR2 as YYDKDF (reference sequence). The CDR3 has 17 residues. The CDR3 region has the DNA TGTGCCGCCAGCAGCGTTCGCTGGAGCTCTGGGGCCAACGTCCTGACTTTC. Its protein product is CAASSVRWSSGANVLTF.

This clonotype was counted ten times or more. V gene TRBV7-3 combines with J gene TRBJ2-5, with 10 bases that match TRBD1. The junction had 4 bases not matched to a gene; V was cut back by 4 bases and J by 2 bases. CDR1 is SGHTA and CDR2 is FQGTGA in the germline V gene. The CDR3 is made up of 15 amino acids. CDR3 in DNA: TGTGCCAGCAGCTCGGGACAGGGGATGCAAGAGACCCAGTACTTC. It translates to CASSSGQGMQETQYF.

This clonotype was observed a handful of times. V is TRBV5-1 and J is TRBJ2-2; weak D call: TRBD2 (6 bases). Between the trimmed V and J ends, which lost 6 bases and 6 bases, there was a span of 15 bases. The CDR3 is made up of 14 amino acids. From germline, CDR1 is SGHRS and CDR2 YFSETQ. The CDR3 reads CASTLGGSAGELFF. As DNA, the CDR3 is TGCGCCAGCACTTTGGGGGGAAGTGCCGGGGAGCTGTTTTTT.

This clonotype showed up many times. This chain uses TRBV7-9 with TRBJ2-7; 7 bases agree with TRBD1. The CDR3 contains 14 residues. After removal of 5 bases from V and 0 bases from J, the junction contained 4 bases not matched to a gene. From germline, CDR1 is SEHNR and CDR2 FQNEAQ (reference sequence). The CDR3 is CASSPGQTSYEQYF. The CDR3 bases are TGTGCCAGCAGCCCGGGACAGACCTCCTACGAGCAGTACTTC.

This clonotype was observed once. CDR3 coding DNA: TGTGCCAGCAGCTTAGCGGGTCAGGGGGATCGTGAAAAACTGTTTTTT. It codes for CASSLAGQGDREKLFF. V usage is TRBV7-9 and J usage is TRBJ1-4; the match to TRBD1 covers 7 bases. The V gene end was trimmed by 0 bases and the J gene end by 7 bases; junction bases not matched to a gene: 8. The CDR3 has 16 amino acids. Per the germline V gene, CDR1 is SEHNR and CDR2 is FQNEAQ (reference sequence).

CDR3 in amino acids: CASSFRGRGQEQYF. The CDR3 region has the DNA TGTGCCAGCAGCTTCCGGGGCAGGGGGCAAGAGCAGTACTTC. The chain joins TRBV5-5 to TRBJ2-7, with 8 bases that match TRBD1. J gave up 7 bases and V 2 bases, and 8 bases lay outside the gene matches. This CDR3 region has 14 residues. Germline V gives CDR1 SGHKS, CDR2 YYEKEE (reference sequence).

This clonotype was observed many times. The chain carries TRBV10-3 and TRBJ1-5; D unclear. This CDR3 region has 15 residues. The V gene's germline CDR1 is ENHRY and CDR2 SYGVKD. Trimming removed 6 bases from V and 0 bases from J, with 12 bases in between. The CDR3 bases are TGTGCCATCAGCCCGGGGATCAATAGCAATCAGCCCCAGCATTTT. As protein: CAISPGINSNQPQHF.

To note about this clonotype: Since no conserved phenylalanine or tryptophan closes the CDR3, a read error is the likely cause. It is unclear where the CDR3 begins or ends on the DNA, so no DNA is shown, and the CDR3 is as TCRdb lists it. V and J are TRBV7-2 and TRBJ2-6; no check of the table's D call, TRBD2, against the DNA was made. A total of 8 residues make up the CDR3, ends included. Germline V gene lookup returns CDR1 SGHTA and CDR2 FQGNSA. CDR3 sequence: CASSTTTS.

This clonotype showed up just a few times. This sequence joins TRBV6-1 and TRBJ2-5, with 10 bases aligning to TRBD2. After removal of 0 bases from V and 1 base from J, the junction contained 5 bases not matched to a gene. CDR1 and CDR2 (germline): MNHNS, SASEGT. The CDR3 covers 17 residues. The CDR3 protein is CASSEAGLAGAQETQYF. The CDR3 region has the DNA TGTGCCAGCAGTGAAGCTGGGCTAGCGGGGGCCCAAGAGACCCAGTACTTC.

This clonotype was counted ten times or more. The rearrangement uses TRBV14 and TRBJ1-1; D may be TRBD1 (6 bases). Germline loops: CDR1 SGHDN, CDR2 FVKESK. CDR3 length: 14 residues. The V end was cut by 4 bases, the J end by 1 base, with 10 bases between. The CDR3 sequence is CASSRQTGNTEAFF. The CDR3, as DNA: TGTGCCAGCAGCCGACAGACAGGGAACACTGAAGCTTTCTTT.